The 14 T cell receptor beta chains in this list originate from one sample, sequenced in a study of blood T cell repertoires in COVID-19. This table comes from immunoSEQ multiplex PCR, and its TCRdb copy is limited to in-frame clones, with some not included. Of about 120,000 clones detected, about nine tenths appear once; the ten largest clones hold almost 4.5%. Sequencing was carried out using peripheral blood. The receptors stem from a man in his forties with acute or convalescent COVID-19.

The chain links TRBV2 to TRBJ1-2; 8 bases are shared with TRBD1. Trimming cost V 3 bases and J 5 bases; bases outside gene matches: 2. The CDR3 totals 13 residues. In germline, CDR1 is SNHLY, CDR2 FYNNEI. CDR3 bases: TGTGCCAGCAGTGACACAGGGGGATATGGCTACACCTTC. This gives the protein CASSDTGGYGYTF.

The rearrangement links TRBV30 to TRBJ1-1; 7 nucleotides agree with TRBD1. The CDR3 is 15 residues long. Germline CDR1 is GTSNPN and CDR2 is SVGIG (reference sequence). V shed 1 base and J 5 bases; nucleotides not matched to a gene: 10. Here the CDR3 reads CAWSGGDSHRTEAFF. CDR3 DNA: TGTGCCTGGAGTGGGGGGGACAGCCACCGAACTGAAGCTTTCTTT.

V gene TRBV10-1 combines with J gene TRBJ2-3; the match to TRBD1 covers 7 bases. The CDR3 is 17 amino acids. Trimming cost V 3 bases and J 0 bases; bases outside gene matches: 9. CDR1 is WNHNN, CDR2 SYGVQD, per germline (reference sequence). In DNA form, the CDR3 reads TGCGCCAGCAGTGAAACGGGACAGTCCTTTAGCACAGATACGCAGTATTTT. This translates into CASSETGQSFSTDTQYF.

The rearrangement uses TRBV5-1 and TRBJ2-7; TRBD2 might be the D (6 bases). This CDR3 is built from 13 residues. Trimming left V 0 bases short and J 6 bases short, with 10 bases between. From germline, CDR1 is SGHRS and CDR2 YFSETQ. This CDR3 reads CASSLGDSGEQYF. DNA for the CDR3: TGCGCCAGCAGCTTGGGCGATAGCGGCGAGCAGTACTTC.

The chain is built from TRBV15 and TRBJ2-7; unclear D gene. V lost 1 base, J lost 2 bases, and 6 bases lay in between. The CDR3 is 13 amino acids. CDR1 and CDR2 (germline): LNHNV, YYDKDF (reference sequence). The DNA of the CDR3 is TGTGCCACCAGCAGAGCTGACACCTACGAGCAGTACTTC. Protein sequence: CATSRADTYEQYF.

The CDR3 nucleotides are TGTGCCAGCAGCTTAGGGAGCGGTAGCGGGAGGGTTAACAATGAGCAGTTCTTC. Its protein is CASSLGSGSGRVNNEQFF. The gene calls are TRBV11-2 and TRBJ2-1; the match to TRBD2 covers 11 bases. Germline CDR1 SGHAT, CDR2 FQNNGV. The length of the CDR3 is 18 residues. The junction had 10 bases not matched to a gene; V was cut back by 1 base and J by 5 bases.

The chain is built from TRBV6-1 and TRBJ1-1; 11 nucleotides align to TRBD1. The germline CDR1 and CDR2 sequences are MNHNS and SASEGT. Trimming at V came to 4 bases and at J to 2 bases, leaving 6 bases not matched to a gene. The CDR3 contains 16 residues. CDR3: CASSGRTGGLNTEAFF. The DNA for the CDR3 is TGTGCCAGCAGTGGCCGGACAGGGGGCTTAAACACTGAAGCTTTCTTT.

The genes are TRBV7-9 and TRBJ2-6, with TRBD1 matching 7 bases. This CDR3 is 19 amino acids long. With 1 base clipped from V and 0 bases from J, the junction kept 9 bases outside the gene matches. Germline V gene lookup returns CDR1 SEHNR and CDR2 FQNEAQ (reference sequence). The CDR3 sequence: CASSLGGTARGSGANVLTF. CDR3 DNA: TGTGCCAGCAGCTTAGGGGGGACAGCCAGGGGCTCTGGGGCCAACGTCCTGACTTTC. Full variable domain (rest looked up from reference TRBV7-9 and TRBJ2-6): DTGVSQNPRHKITKRGQNVTFRCDPISEHNRLYWYRQTLGQGPEFLTYFQNEAQLEKSRLLSDRFSAERPKGSFSTLEIQRTEQGDSAMYLCASSLGGTARGSGANVLTFGAGSRLTVL.

The chain is built from TRBV7-9 and TRBJ1-4, with 7 bases fitting TRBD1. Germline V gene sequence: CDR1 SEHNR, CDR2 FQNEAQ (reference sequence). J lost 3 bases, V lost 5 bases, and 15 bases had no gene match. The CDR3 length is 18 residues. CDR3 protein: CASSPDVTGVLANEKLFF. The CDR3 DNA sequence: TGTGCCAGCAGCCCCGATGTAACAGGGGTGCTGGCTAATGAAAAACTGTTTTTT.

The chain combines TRBV6-5 with TRBJ2-7; 12 bases match TRBD2. The CDR3 length is 15 residues. Germline V gene lookup returns CDR1 MNHEY and CDR2 SVGAGI. Losses at the gene ends were 6 bases for V and 5 bases for J; bases not matched to a gene: 8. The CDR3: CASRERLAGVDEQYF. The CDR3 nucleotides read TGTGCCAGCAGAGAGAGACTAGCGGGAGTAGACGAGCAGTACTTC.

The gene calls are TRBV7-9 and TRBJ2-2; the match to TRBD1 covers 9 bases. After removal of 5 bases from V and 6 bases from J, the junction contained 7 bases not matched to a gene. The CDR3 contains 15 residues. Germline CDR1 and CDR2: SEHNR and FQNEAQ (reference sequence). The DNA for the CDR3 is TGTGCCAGCAGCGAGGACAGGGGTAACCCCGGGGAGCTGTTTTTT. Its translation: CASSEDRGNPGELFF.

The chain has TRBV2 and TRBJ1-2, with D possibly TRBD1 on 5 matching bases. CDR1 is SNHLY, CDR2 FYNNEI, per germline. Trimming removed 2 bases from V and 4 bases from J, with 11 bases in between. CDR3 length: 14 residues. The CDR3 DNA sequence: TGTGCCAGCAGTGAATGGAGGGGAGGCTATGGCTACACCTTC. This encodes CASSEWRGGYGYTF.

This clone was seen a few times. The V and J genes are TRBV20-1 and TRBJ2-4; D is uncertain. The CDR3 has 15 amino acids. The V gene lost 3 bases and the J gene lost 5 bases, with 17 bases spanning the gap. The germline V gene encodes CDR1 DFQATT and CDR2 SNEGSKA (reference sequence). The CDR3 loop is CSASGSTIPQNIQYF. As DNA, the CDR3 is TGCAGTGCTAGTGGATCTACGATACCACAAAACATTCAGTACTTC.

V is TRBV11-3 and J is TRBJ2-7, with 8 bases identical to TRBD1. The CDR3 spans 13 residues. Unmatched junction bases numbered 3, after V lost 5 bases and J lost 3 bases. Germline V lookup: CDR1 SGHNT, CDR2 YENEEA. The DNA of the CDR3 is TGTGCCAGCAGCACCGGACAGGGCTACGAGCAGTACTTC. Residues: CASSTGQGYEQYF.